The TCR beta chain described here comes from a study of monozygotic twins with inflammatory bowel disease. Study-level findings and limits: Diversity of TCRbeta measured by inverse Simpson was lower in IBD patients than in healthy co-twins. What may have added variability to patient repertoires is that immunosuppressive treatments differed.

The template was total RNA from whole blood, with no T cell sorting. Points on this clonotype: Its antigen is not identified.

Using the 5' RACE reads, TCRdb records one entry per CDR3 protein without DNA. The repertoire table contains 300,000 to 350,000 distinct CDR3 sequences. The receptor's source is a human donor with ulcerative colitis or Crohn's disease, or a healthy co-twin of an affected twin (not recorded which). The source material was blood.

The chain's CDR3 is CSGAPGLAGVETQYF. The V and J genes are TRBV29-1 and TRBJ2-5; TCRdb reports TRBD2, a call that lacks DNA to check it against. Germline V lookup: CDR1 SQVTM, CDR2 ANQGSEA. This CDR3 has 15 amino acids.